This T cell receptor beta chain was observed in a study of post-analysis software for immune sequencing data. Study-level findings and limits: Multiple sclerosis patients showed significantly lower normalized Chao1 diversity than controls did. In patients, five TRBV segments were more frequent than in controls, with TRBV5-6, TRBV5-1 and TRBV20-1 among them.

This CDR3 region has 14 residues. CDR1 GTSNPN and CDR2 SVGIG come from the germline V gene (reference sequence). V dropped 0 bases and J dropped 5; count of bases not matched to a gene: 4. This clonotype was detected only a few times. Antigen: not known. Unique molecular identifiers were carried by the TCR beta cDNA libraries. Via MiXCR, TCRdb re-called the PCR reads, giving one row per CDR3 protein. Among 350,000 to 450,000 distinct CDR3 sequences listed, 30% to 45% were seen once. Sequencing was performed on blood. The TCR sequence derives from a girl aged 5-17 years with multiple sclerosis. The chain links TRBV30 to TRBJ2-7, with TRBD1 matching 10 bases. This CDR3 is CAWSVGQGSHEQYF. The CDR3 bases are TGTGCCTGGAGTGTGGGACAGGGGTCCCACGAGCAGTACTTC.